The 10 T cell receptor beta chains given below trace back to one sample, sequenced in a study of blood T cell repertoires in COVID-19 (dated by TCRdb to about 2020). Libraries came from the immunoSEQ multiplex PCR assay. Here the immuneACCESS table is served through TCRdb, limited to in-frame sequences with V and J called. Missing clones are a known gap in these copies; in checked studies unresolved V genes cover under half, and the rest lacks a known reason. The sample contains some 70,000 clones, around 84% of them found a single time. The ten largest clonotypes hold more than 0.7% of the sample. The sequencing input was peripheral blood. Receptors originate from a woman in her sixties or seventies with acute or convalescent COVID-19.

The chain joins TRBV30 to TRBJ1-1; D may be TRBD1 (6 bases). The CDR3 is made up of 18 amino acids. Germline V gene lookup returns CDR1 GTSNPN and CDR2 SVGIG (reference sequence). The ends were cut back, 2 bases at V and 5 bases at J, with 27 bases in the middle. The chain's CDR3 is CAWSIGNYGAGDATEAFF. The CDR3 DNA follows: TGTGCCTGGAGTATCGGGAATTACGGGGCAGGGGACGCGACTGAAGCTTTCTTT.

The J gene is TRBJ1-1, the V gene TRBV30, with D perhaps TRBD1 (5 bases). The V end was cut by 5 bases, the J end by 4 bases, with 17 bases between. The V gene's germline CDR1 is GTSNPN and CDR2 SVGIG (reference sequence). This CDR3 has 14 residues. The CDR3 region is CAWCSGPGGTEAFF. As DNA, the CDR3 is TGTGCCTGGTGCAGCGGTCCCGGGGGCACTGAAGCTTTCTTT. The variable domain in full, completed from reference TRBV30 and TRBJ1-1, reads SQTIHQWPATLVQPVGSPLSLECTVEGTSNPNLYWYRQAAGRGLQLLFYSVGIGQISSEVPQNLSASRPQDRQFILSSKKLLLSDSGFYLCAWCSGPGGTEAFFGQGTRLTVV.

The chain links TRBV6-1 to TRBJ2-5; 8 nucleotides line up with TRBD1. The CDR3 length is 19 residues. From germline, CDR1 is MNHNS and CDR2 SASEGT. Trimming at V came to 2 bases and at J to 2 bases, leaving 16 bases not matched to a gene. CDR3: CASSESRQGALLGQETQYF. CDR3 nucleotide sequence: TGTGCCAGCAGTGAAAGTCGGCAGGGGGCGTTATTAGGGCAAGAGACCCAGTACTTC.

As DNA, the CDR3 is TGTGCCAGCAGTGAAGATAGCGGGGGACGGGGTGAGCAGTTCTTC. It translates to CASSEDSGGRGEQFF. The chain combines TRBV6-1 with TRBJ2-1; TRBD2 aligns across 9 bases. The CDR3 totals 15 residues. J lost 9 bases, V lost 1 base, and 7 bases had no gene match. Germline V gene lookup returns CDR1 MNHNS and CDR2 SASEGT.

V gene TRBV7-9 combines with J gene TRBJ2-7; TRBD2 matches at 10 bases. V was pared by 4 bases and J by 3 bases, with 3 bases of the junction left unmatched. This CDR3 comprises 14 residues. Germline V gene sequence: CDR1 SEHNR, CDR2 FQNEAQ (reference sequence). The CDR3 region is CASSWASGSYEQYF. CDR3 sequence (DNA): TGTGCCAGCAGCTGGGCTAGCGGGAGCTACGAGCAGTACTTC.

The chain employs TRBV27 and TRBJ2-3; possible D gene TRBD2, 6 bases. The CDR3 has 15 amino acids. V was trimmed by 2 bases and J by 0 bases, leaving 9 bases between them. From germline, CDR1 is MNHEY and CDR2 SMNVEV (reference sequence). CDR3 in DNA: TGTGCCAGCAGTTTACGGCGGGGAAGCACAGATACGCAGTATTTT. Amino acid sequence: CASSLRRGSTDTQYF.

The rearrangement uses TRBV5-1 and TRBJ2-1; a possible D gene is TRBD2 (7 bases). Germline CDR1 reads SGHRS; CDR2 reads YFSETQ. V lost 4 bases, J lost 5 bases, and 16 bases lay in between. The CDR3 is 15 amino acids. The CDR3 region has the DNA TGCGCCAGCAGCGTAGGGGGGACTACGAACAATGAGCAGTTCTTC. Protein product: CASSVGGTTNNEQFF.

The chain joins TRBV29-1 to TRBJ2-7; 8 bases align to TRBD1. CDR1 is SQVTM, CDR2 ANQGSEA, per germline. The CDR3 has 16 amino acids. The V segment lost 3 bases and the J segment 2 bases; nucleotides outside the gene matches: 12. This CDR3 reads CSVETGEVKAPYEQYF. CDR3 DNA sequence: TGCAGCGTTGAGACAGGGGAAGTTAAAGCCCCCTACGAGCAGTACTTC.

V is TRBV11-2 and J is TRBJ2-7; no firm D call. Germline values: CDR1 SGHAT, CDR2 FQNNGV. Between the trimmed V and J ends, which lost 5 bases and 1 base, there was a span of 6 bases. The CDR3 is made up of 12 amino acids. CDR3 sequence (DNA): TGTGCCAGCAGCCGGTGGTCCTACGAGCAGTACTTC. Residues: CASSRWSYEQYF.

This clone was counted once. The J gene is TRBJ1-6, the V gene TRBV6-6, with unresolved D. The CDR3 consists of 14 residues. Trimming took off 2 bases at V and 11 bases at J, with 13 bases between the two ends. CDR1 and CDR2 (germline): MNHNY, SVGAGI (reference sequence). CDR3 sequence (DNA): TGTGCCAGCAGTTACCCGGGTGAGGGTCCACCCCTCCACTTT. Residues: CASSYPGEGPPLHF.